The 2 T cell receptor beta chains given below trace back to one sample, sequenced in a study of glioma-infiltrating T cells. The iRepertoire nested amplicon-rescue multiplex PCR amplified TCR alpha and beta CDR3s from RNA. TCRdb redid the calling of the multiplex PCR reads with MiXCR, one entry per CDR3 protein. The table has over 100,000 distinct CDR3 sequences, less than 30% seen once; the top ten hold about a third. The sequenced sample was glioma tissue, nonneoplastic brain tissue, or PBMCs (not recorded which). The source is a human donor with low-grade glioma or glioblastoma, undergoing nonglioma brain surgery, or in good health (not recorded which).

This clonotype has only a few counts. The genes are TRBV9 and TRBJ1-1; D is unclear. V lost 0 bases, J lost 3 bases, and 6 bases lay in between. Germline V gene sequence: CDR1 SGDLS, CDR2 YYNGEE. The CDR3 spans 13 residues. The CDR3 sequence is CASSVGPDTEAFF. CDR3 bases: TGTGCCAGCAGCGTAGGACCGGACACTGAAGCTTTCTTT. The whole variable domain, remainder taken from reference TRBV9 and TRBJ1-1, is DSGVTQTPKHLITATGQRVTLRCSPRSGDLSVYWYQQSLDQGLQFLIQYYNGEERAKGNILERFSAQQFPDLHSELNLSSLELGDSALYFCASSVGPDTEAFFGQGTRLTVV.

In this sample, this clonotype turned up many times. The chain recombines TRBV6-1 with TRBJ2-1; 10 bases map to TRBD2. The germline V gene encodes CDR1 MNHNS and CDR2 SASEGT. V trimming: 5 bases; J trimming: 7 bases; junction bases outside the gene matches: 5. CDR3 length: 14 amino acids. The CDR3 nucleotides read TGTGCCAGCAGTCCTGGGACTAGCGTTAATGAGCAGTTCTTC. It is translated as CASSPGTSVNEQFF.